This record looks at one T cell receptor beta chain sequence and its context. Only in-frame clones appear in the TCRdb table, and some are missing; sequencing was by immunoSEQ multiplex PCR. The data contain about 230,000 clones, roughly 82% of them singletons. This specimen belongs to a study of control samples from healthy donors and cancer patients. The junction had 7 bases not matched to a gene; V was cut back by 5 bases and J by 5 bases. The CDR3 covers 14 residues. The specimen sequenced was PBMCs. This clonotype originated in a woman between 55 and 75 years old with lung cancer. The chain carries TRBV6-7 and TRBJ2-7, with TRBD1 matching 9 bases. TRBV6-7 has ORF status, its function being uncertain. CDR3 region: CASSEGQGPNEQYF. The CDR3 DNA sequence: TGTGCCAGCAGTGAGGGACAGGGACCCAACGAGCAGTACTTC.